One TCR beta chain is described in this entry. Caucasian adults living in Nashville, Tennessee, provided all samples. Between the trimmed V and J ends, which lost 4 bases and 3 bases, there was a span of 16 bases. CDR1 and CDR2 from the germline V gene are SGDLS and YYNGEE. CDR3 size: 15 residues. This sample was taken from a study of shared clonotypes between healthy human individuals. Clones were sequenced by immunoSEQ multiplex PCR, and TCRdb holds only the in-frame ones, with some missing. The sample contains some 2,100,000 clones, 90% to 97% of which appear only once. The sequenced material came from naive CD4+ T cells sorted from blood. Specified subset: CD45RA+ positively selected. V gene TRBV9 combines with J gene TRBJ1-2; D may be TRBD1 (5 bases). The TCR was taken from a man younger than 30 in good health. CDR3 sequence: CASSLGRQRDYGYTF. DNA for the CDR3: TGTGCCAGCAGCCTCGGTCGACAGAGGGACTATGGCTACACCTTC.